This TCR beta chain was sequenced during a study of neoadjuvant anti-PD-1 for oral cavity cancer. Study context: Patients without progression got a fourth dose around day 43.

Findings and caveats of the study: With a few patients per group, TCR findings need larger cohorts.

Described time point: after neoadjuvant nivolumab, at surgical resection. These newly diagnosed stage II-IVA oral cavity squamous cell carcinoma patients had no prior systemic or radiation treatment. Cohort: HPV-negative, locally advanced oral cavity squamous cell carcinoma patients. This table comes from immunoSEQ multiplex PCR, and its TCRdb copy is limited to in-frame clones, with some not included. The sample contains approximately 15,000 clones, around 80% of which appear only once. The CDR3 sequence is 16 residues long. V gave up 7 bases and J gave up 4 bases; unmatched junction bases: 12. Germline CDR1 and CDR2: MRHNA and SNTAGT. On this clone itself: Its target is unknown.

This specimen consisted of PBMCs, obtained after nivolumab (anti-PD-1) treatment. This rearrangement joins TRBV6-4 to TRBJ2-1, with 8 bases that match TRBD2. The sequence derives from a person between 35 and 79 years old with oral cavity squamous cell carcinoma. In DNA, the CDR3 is TGTGCCAGCAAACGGGAGGGCGGGAGTACTTACAATGAGCAGTTCTTC. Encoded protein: CASKREGGSTYNEQFF.